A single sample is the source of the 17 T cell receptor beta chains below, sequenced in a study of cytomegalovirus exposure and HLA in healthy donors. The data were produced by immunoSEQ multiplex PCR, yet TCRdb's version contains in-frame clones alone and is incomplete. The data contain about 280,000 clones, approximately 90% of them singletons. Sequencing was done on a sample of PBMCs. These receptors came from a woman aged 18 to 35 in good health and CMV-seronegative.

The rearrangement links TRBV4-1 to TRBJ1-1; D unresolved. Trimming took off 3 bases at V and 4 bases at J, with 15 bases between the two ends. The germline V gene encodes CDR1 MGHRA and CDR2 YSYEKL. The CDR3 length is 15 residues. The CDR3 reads CASSQSPGRTTEAFF. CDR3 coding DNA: TGCGCCAGCAGCCAGTCCCCGGGAAGGACCACTGAAGCTTTCTTT.

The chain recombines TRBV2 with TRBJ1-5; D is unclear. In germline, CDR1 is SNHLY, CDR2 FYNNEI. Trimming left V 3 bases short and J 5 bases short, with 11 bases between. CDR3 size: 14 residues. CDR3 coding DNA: TGTGCCAGCAGTGATGAGGGTTGGGATCAGCCCCAGCATTTT. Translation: CASSDEGWDQPQHF.

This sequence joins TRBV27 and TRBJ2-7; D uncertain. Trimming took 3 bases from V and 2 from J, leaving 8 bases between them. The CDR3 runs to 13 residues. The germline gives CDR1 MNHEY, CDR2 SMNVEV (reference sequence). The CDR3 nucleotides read TGTGCCAGCAGTTTTGACGAGGCCTACGAGCAGTACTTC. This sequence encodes CASSFDEAYEQYF.

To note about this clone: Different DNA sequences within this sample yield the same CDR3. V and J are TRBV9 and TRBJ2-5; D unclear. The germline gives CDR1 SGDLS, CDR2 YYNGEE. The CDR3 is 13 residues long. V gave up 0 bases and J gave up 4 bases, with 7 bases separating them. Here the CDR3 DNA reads TGTGCCAGCAGCGTAGGACTCAGAGAGACCCAGTACTTC. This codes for CASSVGLRETQYF.

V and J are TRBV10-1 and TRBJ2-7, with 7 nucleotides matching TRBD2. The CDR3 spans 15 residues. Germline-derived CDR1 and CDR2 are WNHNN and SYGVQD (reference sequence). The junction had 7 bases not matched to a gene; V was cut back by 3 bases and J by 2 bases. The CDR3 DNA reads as TGCGCCAGCAGTGACCGCGGGAGACCGCCCTACGAGCAGTACTTC. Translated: CASSDRGRPPYEQYF.

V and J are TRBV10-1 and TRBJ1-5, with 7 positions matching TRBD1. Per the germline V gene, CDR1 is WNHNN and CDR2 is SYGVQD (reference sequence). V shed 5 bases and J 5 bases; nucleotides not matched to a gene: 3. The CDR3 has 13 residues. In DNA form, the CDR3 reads TGCGCCAGCAGTCAGGACAGGTATCAGCCCCAGCATTTT. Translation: CASSQDRYQPQHF.

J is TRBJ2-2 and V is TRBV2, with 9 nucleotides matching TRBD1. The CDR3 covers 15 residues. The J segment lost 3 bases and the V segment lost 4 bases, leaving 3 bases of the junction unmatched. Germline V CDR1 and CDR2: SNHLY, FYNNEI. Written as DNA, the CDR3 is TGTGCCAGCAGTGGGGGACAGGGTCACACCGGGGAGCTGTTTTTT. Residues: CASSGGQGHTGELFF.

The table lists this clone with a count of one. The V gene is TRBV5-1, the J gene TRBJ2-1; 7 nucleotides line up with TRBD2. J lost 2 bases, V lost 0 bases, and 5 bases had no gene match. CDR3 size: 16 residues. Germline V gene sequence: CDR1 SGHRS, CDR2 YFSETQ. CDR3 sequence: CASSLGRDYPYNEQFF. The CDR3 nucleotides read TGCGCCAGCAGCTTGGGTCGGGACTATCCCTACAATGAGCAGTTCTTC.

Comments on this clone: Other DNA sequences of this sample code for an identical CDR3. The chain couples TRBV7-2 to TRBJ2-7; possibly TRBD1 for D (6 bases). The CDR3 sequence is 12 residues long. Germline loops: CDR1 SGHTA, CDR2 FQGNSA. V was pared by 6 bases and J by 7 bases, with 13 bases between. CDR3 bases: TGTGCCAGCAGTCCAGGGGTGGGGGAGCAGTACTTC. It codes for CASSPGVGEQYF.

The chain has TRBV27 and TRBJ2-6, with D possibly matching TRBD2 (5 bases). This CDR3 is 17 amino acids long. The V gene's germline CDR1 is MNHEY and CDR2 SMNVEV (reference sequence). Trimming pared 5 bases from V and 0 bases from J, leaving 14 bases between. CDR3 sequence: CASSGRPNFSGANVLTF. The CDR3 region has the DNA TGTGCCAGCAGTGGGAGACCCAACTTCTCTGGGGCCAACGTCCTGACTTTC.

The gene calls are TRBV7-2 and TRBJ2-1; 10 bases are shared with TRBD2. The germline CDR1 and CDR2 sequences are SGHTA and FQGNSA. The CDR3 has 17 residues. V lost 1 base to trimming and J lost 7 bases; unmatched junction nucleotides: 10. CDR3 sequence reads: CASSLEASGRGGNEQFF. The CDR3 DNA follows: TGTGCCAGCAGCTTAGAGGCTAGCGGGAGAGGCGGGAATGAGCAGTTCTTC.

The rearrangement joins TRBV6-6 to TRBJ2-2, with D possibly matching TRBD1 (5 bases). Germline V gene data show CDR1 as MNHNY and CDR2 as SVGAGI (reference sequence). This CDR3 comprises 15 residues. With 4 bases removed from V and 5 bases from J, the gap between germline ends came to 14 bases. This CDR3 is CASSFQGPTTGELFF. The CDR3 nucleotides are TGTGCCAGCAGTTTTCAGGGCCCCACGACCGGGGAGCTGTTTTTT.

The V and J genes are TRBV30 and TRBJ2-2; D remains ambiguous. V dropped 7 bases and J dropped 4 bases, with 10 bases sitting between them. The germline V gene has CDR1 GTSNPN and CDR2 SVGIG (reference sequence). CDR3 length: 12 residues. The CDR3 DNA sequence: TGTGCCTTGTACAGAGCCACCGGGGAGCTGTTTTTT. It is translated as CALYRATGELFF.

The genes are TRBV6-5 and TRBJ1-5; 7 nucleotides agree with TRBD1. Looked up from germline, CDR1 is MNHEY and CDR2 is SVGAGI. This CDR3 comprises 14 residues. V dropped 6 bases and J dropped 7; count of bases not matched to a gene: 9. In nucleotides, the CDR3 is TGTGCCAGCAGACAGACAGGGCTTGGGCAGCCCCAGCATTTT. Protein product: CASRQTGLGQPQHF.

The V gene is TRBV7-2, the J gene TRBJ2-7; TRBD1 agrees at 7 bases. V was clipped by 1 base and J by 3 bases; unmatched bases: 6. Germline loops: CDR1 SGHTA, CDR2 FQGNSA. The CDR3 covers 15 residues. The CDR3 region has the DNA TGTGCCAGCAGCTTAGAGGCCGGGACAGACTACGAGCAGTACTTC. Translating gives CASSLEAGTDYEQYF.

DNA of the CDR3: TGTGCCAGCAGCGCCGGGACAGTCGACACCGGGGAGCTGTTTTTT. Its translation is CASSAGTVDTGELFF. J is TRBJ2-2 and V is TRBV6-1, with TRBD1 identical over 7 bases. This CDR3 contains 15 residues. The germline gives CDR1 MNHNS, CDR2 SASEGT. The V gene end was trimmed by 6 bases and the J gene end by 3 bases; junction bases not matched to a gene: 7.

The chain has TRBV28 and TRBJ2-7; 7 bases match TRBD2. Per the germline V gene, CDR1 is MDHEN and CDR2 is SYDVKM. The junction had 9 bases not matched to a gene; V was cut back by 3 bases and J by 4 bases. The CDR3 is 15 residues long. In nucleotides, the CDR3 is TGTGCCAGCAGTTTTGGGGGAGGGCCGGCGTACGAGCAGTACTTC. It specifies CASSFGGGPAYEQYF.